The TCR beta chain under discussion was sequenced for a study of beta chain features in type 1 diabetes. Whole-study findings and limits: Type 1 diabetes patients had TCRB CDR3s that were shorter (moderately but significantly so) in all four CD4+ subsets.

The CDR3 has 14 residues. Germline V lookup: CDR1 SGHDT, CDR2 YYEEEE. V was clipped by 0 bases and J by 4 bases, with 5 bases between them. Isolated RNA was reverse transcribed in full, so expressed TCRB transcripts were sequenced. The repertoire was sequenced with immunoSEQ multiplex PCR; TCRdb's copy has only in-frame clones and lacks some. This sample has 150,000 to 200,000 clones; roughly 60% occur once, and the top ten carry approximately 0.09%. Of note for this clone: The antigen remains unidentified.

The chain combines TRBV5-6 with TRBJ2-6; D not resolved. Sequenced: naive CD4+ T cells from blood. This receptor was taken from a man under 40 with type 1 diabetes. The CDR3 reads CASSLGAGANVLTF. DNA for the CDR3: TGTGCCAGCAGCTTGGGAGCCGGGGCCAACGTCCTGACTTTC.